This TCR beta chain was obtained from a study of cytomegalovirus exposure and HLA in healthy donors. The donors (healthy individuals) were bone marrow donors. The CDR3 contains 14 residues. Trimming shortened V by 3 bases and J by 4 bases, and 12 bases separated the two germline ends. The germline V gene encodes CDR1 SEHNR and CDR2 FQNEAQ (reference sequence). The PCR had 60 Vbeta and 13 Jbeta primers. Clones were sequenced by immunoSEQ multiplex PCR, and TCRdb holds only the in-frame ones, with some missing. The sample contains some 190,000 clones, roughly 80% of which appear only once. The chain is built from TRBV7-9 and TRBJ1-1; D is unclear. This receptor was identified in a man between 40 and 49 years old in good health and CMV-seronegative. Sequences were obtained from PBMCs. CDR3 protein: CASSFHGIGTEAFF. Here the CDR3 DNA reads TGTGCCAGCAGCTTCCACGGGATAGGCACTGAAGCTTTCTTT.